This T cell receptor (beta chain) was sequenced during a study of shared clonotypes between healthy human individuals. Study information: Per-donor plates numbered three CD4 naive, three CD4 memory, two CD8 naive and one CD8 memory.

Repertoires were generated with immunoSEQ multiplex PCR, while TCRdb's copy carries only in-frame clones and drops some. The profile shows about 960,000 clones, 76% of them singletons. CDR3 size: 15 residues. CDR1 MNHNS and CDR2 SASEGT come from the germline V gene. V was clipped by 11 bases and J by 4 bases, with 23 bases between them. The sequencing sample was made of memory CD4+ T cells sorted from blood. Subset given: CD45RA-negative fraction. The genes are TRBV6-1 and TRBJ1-1, with unresolved D. The clonotype comes from a man aged 18 to 35 in good health. The CDR3 bases are TGTGCCTCCATCGCGACCACTGGATTGAGCACTGAAGCTTTCTTT. Amino acids: CASIATTGLSTEAFF.